The entry that follows covers one T cell receptor (beta chain) sequence. Its target is not known. CDR3 size: 15 residues. Unmatched junction bases numbered 15, after V lost 10 bases and J lost 6 bases. Germline V gives CDR1 MDHEN, CDR2 SYDVKM. CD4+ cells underwent separation, giving CD45RA+ naive and CD45RA-negative memory subsets. The data belong to a study of shared clonotypes between healthy human individuals. Produced via immunoSEQ multiplex PCR; TCRdb's table is partial and in-frame only. Here the sample spans some 500,000 clones, roughly 95% being singletons. Study observations and caveats: When compared with the clonotypes that were shared by all four sorted-subset donors, the non-shared clonotypes turned out to have lower generation probabilities.

The genes are TRBV28 and TRBJ1-1; 9 bases agree with TRBD1. The origin of this receptor is a woman aged 30 to 39 in good health. Material for sequencing was naive CD4+ T cells sorted from blood. Subset: CD45RA+ positively selected. This chain's CDR3 is CATKYQGQGKPEAFF. CDR3 nucleotides: TGTGCCACCAAATATCAAGGACAGGGGAAACCTGAAGCTTTCTTT.